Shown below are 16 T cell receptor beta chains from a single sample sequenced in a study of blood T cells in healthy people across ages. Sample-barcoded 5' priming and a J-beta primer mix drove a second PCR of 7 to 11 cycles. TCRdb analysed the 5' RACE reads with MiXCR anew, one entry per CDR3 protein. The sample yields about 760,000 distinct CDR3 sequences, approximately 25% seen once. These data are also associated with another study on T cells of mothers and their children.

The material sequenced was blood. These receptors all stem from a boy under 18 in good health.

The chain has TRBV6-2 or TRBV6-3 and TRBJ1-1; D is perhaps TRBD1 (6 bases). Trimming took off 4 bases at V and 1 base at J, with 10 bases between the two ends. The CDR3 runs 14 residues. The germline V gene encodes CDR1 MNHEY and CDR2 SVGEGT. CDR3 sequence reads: CASSSQGWNTEAFF. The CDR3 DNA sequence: TGTGCCAGCAGTTCACAGGGATGGAACACTGAAGCTTTCTTT.

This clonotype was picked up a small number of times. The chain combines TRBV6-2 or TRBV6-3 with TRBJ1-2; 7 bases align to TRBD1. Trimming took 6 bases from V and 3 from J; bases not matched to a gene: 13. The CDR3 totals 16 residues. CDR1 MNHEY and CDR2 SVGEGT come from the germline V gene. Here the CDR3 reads CASSSLDRLLYYGYTF. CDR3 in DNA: TGTGCCAGCAGCTCCTTGGACAGGCTGCTTTACTATGGCTACACCTTC.

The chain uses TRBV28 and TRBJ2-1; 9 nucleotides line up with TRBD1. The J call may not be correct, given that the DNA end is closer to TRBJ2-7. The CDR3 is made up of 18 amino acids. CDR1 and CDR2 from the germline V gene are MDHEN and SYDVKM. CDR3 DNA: TGTGCCAGCAGTACCCAGTTTCGAGTCCGGGACAGGGACCACGAGCAGTACTTC. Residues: CASSTQFRVRDRDHEQYF.

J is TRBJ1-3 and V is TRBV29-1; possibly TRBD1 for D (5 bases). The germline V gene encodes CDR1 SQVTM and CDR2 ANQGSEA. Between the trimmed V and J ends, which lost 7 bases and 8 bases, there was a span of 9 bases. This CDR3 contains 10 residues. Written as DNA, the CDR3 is TGCAGCGCACAGGCGGACACCATATATTTT. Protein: CSAQADTIYF.

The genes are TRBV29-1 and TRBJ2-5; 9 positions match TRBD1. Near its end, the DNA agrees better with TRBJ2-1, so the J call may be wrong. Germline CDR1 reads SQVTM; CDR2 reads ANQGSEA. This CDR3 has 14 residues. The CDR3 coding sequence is TGCAGCGTCGGTGCGGACAGGGGCGGCAATGAGCAGTTCTTC. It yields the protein CSVGADRGGNEQFF.

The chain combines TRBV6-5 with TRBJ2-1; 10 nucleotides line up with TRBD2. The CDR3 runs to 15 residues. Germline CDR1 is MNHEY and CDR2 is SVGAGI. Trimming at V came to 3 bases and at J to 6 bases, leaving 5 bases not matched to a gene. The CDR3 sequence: CASSYKREGPNEQFF. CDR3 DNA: TGTGCCAGCAGTTATAAGCGGGAGGGCCCCAATGAGCAGTTCTTC.

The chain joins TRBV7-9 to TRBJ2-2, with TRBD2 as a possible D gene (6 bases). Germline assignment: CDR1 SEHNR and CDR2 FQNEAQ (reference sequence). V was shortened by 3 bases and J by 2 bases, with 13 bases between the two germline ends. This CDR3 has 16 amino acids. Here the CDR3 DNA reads TGTGCCAGCAGCTTCTCTGGTAGCGGTAACACCGGGGAGCTGTTTTTT. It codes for CASSFSGSGNTGELFF.

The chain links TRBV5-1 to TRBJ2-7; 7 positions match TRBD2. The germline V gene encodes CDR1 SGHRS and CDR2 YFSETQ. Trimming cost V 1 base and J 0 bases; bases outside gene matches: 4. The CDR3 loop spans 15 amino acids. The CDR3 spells CASSLSSGYSYEQYF. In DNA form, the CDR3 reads TGCGCCAGCAGCTTGTCTAGCGGTTACTCCTACGAGCAGTACTTC.

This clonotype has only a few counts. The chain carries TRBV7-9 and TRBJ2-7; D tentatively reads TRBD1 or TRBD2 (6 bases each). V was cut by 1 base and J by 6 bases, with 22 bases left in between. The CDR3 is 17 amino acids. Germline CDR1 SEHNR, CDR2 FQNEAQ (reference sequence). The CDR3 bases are TGTGCCAGCAGCTTAGAACGGGGGCTAACTCTTTTGGGCGAGCAGTACTTC. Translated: CASSLERGLTLLGEQYF.

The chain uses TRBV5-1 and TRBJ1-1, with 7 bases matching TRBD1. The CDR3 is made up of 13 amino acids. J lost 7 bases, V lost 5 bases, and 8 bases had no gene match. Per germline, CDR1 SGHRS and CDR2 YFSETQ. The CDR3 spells CASREDRVDEAFF. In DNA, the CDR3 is TGCGCCAGCAGGGAAGACAGGGTGGATGAAGCTTTCTTT.

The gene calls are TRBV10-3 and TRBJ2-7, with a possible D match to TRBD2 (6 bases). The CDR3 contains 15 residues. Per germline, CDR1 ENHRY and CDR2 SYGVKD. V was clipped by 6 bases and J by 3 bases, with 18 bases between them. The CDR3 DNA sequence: TGTGCCATCAGCGACCCTACTAGTAGCGGCTACGAGCAGTACTTC. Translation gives CAISDPTSSGYEQYF.

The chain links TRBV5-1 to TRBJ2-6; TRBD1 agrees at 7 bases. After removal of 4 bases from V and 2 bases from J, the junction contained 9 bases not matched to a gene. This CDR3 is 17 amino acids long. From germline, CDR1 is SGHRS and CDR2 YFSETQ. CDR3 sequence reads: CASSPQPQGTGANVLTF. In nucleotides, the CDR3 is TGCGCCAGCAGCCCCCAACCACAGGGGACTGGGGCCAACGTCCTGACTTTC.

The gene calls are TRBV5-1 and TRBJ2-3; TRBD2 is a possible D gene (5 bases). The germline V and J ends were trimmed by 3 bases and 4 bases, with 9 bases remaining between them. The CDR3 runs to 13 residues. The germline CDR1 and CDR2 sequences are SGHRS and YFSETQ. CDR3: CASSYAGADTQYF. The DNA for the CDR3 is TGCGCCAGCAGCTATGCCGGGGCAGATACGCAGTATTTT.

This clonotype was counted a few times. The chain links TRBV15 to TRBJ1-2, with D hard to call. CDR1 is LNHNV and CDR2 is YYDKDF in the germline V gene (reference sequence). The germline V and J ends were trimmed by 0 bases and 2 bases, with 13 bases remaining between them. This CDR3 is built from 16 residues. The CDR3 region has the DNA TGTGCCACCAGCAGAGAATCGAACCTCCCGAACTATGGCTACACCTTC. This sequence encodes CATSRESNLPNYGYTF.

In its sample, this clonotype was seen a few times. This CDR3 is CASSVGDMENEQFF. The DNA of the CDR3 is TGTGCCAGCAGCGTGGGGGACATGGAGAATGAGCAGTTCTTC. The chain joins TRBV7-9 to TRBJ2-5; a possible D gene is TRBD1 (6 bases). Matching the DNA end better, TRBJ2-1 makes the J call doubtful. Germline lookup yields CDR1 SEHNR and CDR2 FQNEAQ (reference sequence). The CDR3 is 14 residues long.

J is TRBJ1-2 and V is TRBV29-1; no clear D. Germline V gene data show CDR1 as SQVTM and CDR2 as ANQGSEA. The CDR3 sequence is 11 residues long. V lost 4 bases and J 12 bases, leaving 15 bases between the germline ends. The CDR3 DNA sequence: TGCAGCGTTGTTCCCCCCAGCGCGAACACCTTC. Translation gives CSVVPPSANTF.